Following are 9 T cell receptor beta chains from one sample sequenced in a study of identical twins. TCRdb used MiXCR to reprocess the 5' RACE reads, holding one entry per CDR3 protein. Of roughly 720,000 distinct CDR3 sequences detected, 15% to 20% appear once; the ten largest clones hold around 13%. These same records also appear under a second study, on T cells expressing NK-cell markers.

The material sequenced was PBMCs. Receptor source: a woman aged 18 to 35 in good health.

The rearrangement links TRBV12-3 or TRBV12-4 to TRBJ1-1; D is perhaps TRBD1 (5 bases). V gave up 4 bases and J gave up 0 bases, with 12 bases separating them. The CDR3 sequence is 15 residues long. CDR3 region: CASSSPGALNTEAFF. The CDR3 DNA sequence: TGTGCCAGCAGTTCCCCCGGGGCCCTGAACACTGAAGCTTTCTTT.

This clonotype has just a few counts. The chain employs TRBV18 and TRBJ2-7; D ambiguous. V was trimmed by 3 bases and J by 5 bases, leaving 11 bases between them. The CDR3 length is 13 residues. Germline CDR1 KGHSH, CDR2 LQKENI. The CDR3 sequence: CASSPELAHEQYF. DNA of the CDR3: TGTGCCAGCTCACCGGAGCTCGCCCACGAGCAGTACTTC.

This clonotype was seen a few times. The chain uses TRBV10-3 and TRBJ1-1; tentatively, D is TRBD1 (6 bases). The CDR3 runs to 14 residues. V lost 4 bases and J lost 6, with 15 bases in between. Looked up from germline, CDR1 is ENHRY and CDR2 is SYGVKD. CDR3 region: CAISAYRAAAEAFF. DNA for the CDR3: TGTGCCATCAGTGCCTACAGGGCCGCTGCTGAAGCTTTCTTT.

V usage is TRBV19 and J usage is TRBJ1-1, with unresolved D. Trimming removed 9 bases from V and 4 bases from J, with 9 bases in between. The germline V gene has CDR1 LNHDA and CDR2 SQIVND (reference sequence). The CDR3 runs to 11 residues. The CDR3 reads CASPSATEAFF. CDR3 nucleotides: TGTGCCAGCCCCTCGGCCACTGAAGCTTTCTTT. The full variable domain, completed using reference TRBV19 and TRBJ1-1, is DGGITQSPKYLFRKEGQNVTLSCEQNLNHDAMYWYRQDPGQGLRLIYYSQIVNDFQKGDIAEGYSVSREKKESFPLTVTSAQKNPTAFYLCASPSATEAFFGQGTRLTVV.

This clonotype was found a few times. This chain uses TRBV20-1 with TRBJ2-1, with TRBD2 matching 8 bases. CDR3 size: 14 residues. The V gene's germline CDR1 is DFQATT and CDR2 SNEGSKA (reference sequence). V lost 5 bases and J lost 6; bases outside the gene matches: 9. The CDR3 sequence: CSAAKRESGNEQFF. DNA for the CDR3: TGCAGTGCTGCAAAGCGGGAGAGTGGCAATGAGCAGTTCTTC.

This clonotype was recorded a few times. The V gene is TRBV10-3, the J gene TRBJ2-3; 13 bases map to TRBD2. CDR1 and CDR2 (germline): ENHRY, SYGVKD. Trimming cost V 4 bases and J 3 bases; bases outside gene matches: 4. This CDR3 comprises 16 residues. The CDR3 sequence is CAISGPGLAGTDTQYF. Here the CDR3 DNA reads TGTGCCATCAGTGGTCCGGGACTAGCGGGGACAGATACGCAGTATTTT.

This chain connects TRBV12-3 or TRBV12-4 to TRBJ2-2; D might be TRBD2 (6 bases). Trimming shortened V by 6 bases and J by 6 bases, and 14 bases separated the two germline ends. The CDR3 loop spans 14 amino acids. CDR3: CASRVRREAGELFF. The CDR3, as DNA: TGTGCCAGCAGGGTACGCAGGGAGGCCGGGGAGCTGTTTTTT.

This sequence joins TRBV11-2 and TRBJ2-2; the match to TRBD1 covers 8 bases. The CDR3 is 15 amino acids. CDR1 and CDR2 (germline): SGHAT, FQNNGV. V was pared by 8 bases and J by 0 bases, with 5 bases of the junction left unmatched. The CDR3 spells CASPGTGSNTGELFF. The CDR3, as DNA: TGTGCCAGCCCCGGGACAGGATCGAACACCGGGGAGCTGTTTTTT. The entire variable domain, with the rest obtained from reference TRBV11-2 and TRBJ2-2, is as follows: EAGVAQSPRYKIIEKRQSVAFWCNPISGHATLYWYQQILGQGPKLLIQFQNNGVVDDSQLPKDRFSAERLKGVDSTLKIQPAKLEDSAVYLCASPGTGSNTGELFFGEGSRLTVL.

This chain connects TRBV5-1 to TRBJ2-7, with TRBD1 identical over 8 bases. V lost 0 bases to trimming and J lost 0 bases; unmatched junction nucleotides: 8. The CDR3 is 17 residues long. From germline, CDR1 is SGHRS and CDR2 YFSETQ. This CDR3 is CASSLVRTGPISYEQYF. In DNA form, the CDR3 reads TGCGCCAGCAGCTTGGTCCGGACAGGGCCTATCTCCTACGAGCAGTACTTC.